This record covers a single T cell receptor (beta chain). All of the isolated RNA was reverse transcribed, so expressed TCRB transcripts were sequenced. Clones were read by immunoSEQ multiplex PCR, and TCRdb kept only the in-frame ones, dropping some. The table lists just over 450,000 clones, over 25% of them singletons. The sample belongs to a study of beta chain features in type 1 diabetes. This CDR3 contains 16 residues. Germline values: CDR1 ENHRY, CDR2 SYGVKD. V gave up 4 bases and J gave up 4 bases; unmatched junction bases: 10. V usage is TRBV10-3 and J usage is TRBJ2-1; TRBD1 aligns across 7 bases. Material: naive CD4+ T cells from blood. The clonotype was recovered from a man aged 18-30 years in good health. The CDR3 DNA is TGTGCCATCAGTGCCTCGACAGGGACCGCTTACAATGAGCAGTTCTTC. This encodes CAISASTGTAYNEQFF.